This T cell receptor beta chain derives from a study of cytomegalovirus exposure and HLA in healthy donors. V dropped 2 bases and J dropped 0; count of bases not matched to a gene: 5. The germline gives CDR1 SGDLS, CDR2 YYNGEE. The CDR3 covers 15 residues. The PCR had 60 Vbeta and 13 Jbeta primers. Assay used: immunoSEQ multiplex PCR; TCRdb lists only in-frame clones, some missing. The data contain under 250,000 clones, about three quarters of them singletons. This sequence was found in a male donor in good health and CMV-seronegative. The sample was PBMCs. V is TRBV9 and J is TRBJ2-7, with 7 nucleotides matching TRBD2. The CDR3 is CASSVTAGDSYEQYF. The DNA of the CDR3 is TGTGCCAGCAGCGTTACGGCGGGAGACTCCTACGAGCAGTACTTC.